This T cell receptor beta chain was recovered during a study of identical twins' blood T cells (dated by TCRdb to 2012 to 2014). Regarding the research as a whole: The approximately twelve libraries, six for the alpha chain and six for the beta chain, together yielded some 50 million Illumina reads. TCR alpha and beta chain repertoires of three pairs of monozygous twins were compared using next-generation sequencing to assess genetic influence on repertoire formation. On the study overall, not on this receptor specifically: V gene usage was reported to be markedly more similar within twin pairs than between unrelated donors, even among non-selected out-of-frame TCRbeta clonotypes. The proposed role of the TCRalpha J segment in MHC recognition during thymic selection was stated to require validation by independent studies. Looking at the most abundant TCRbeta clonotypes, every donor had more CDR3 sequences in common with her twin than with unrelated donors. Environmental influences could not be excluded as an explanation for twin similarity, since twins were reared together. The count of CDR3 clonotypes shared by two donors depended mainly on the product of the two donors' cloneset sizes, and twins did not clearly depart from this trend.

CDR1 is given as SGHTA and CDR2 as FQGNSA, both from the germline V gene. Inclusive of the bounding cysteine and phenylalanine, the CDR3 is 15 residues long. Only the CDR3 DNA stays, 45 bases, in frame from base 1. From V the trimming removes 5 bases and from J it removes 3 bases, while the gene matches leave 8 bases of the junction unaccounted for. This clonotype was detected only a few times. The antigen it recognizes is unknown. Base qualities are not recorded, but no much larger clone differs from it by a single base. Library prep was done by 5' RACE. Sequencing instrument: Illumina Genome Analyzer IIx. To prepare the RNA-based TCR cDNA libraries, a previously described protocol was followed, with several modifications. To prevent cross-contamination, sample-specific barcodes were introduced on both ends of each TCR cDNA library during cDNA synthesis and amplification. As for the original processing: Between about 85,000 and nearly 550,000 clonotypes were identified per individual, with about 2.2 to 4 million CDR3-containing reads per library. Reads carrying improper barcode index combinations were removed, after which the MiTCR software was used to build a cloneset for each library. MiTCR filtered or rescued low-quality reads and corrected PCR and sequencing errors when assembling CDR3 clonotypes. Artificial out-of-frame clonotypes were removed by being mapped to in-frame sequences, with one indel in the CDR3 allowed. V and J gene usage similarity between donors was measured as Jensen-Shannon divergence divided by mean entropy. Starting from the raw public reads, TCRdb applied fastp trimming at Q25, assembled clones with MiXCR and retained in-frame beta chains. Here each entry gathers all rows of one CDR3 protein and keeps the most common genes and DNA. The V and J calls and clone size are TCRdb's, not the authors'. This sample comprises roughly 340,000 distinct CDR3 sequences, under 30% of them detected only once. Jointly, the top ten make up approximately 6.6% of the sample.

Donors were six healthy women forming three monozygous twin pairs. All three twin pairs had been reared together, and it was thought likely that the same infectious agents and vaccines had been met by these twin pairs. RNA was isolated from peripheral blood mononuclear cells and used to prepare TCR cDNA libraries. This clonotype was obtained from a woman between 18 and 50 years old in good health. The chain joins TRBV7-2 to TRBJ1-1; 8 bases in the junction line up with TRBD1. Sequenced material: PBMCs. The bases read TGTGCCAGCAGCGTTCACAGGGGGAGATACACTGAAGCTTTCTTT. Its protein is CASSVHRGRYTEAFF.